Listed below are T cell receptor beta chains from one sample, sequenced in a study of blood T cell repertoires in COVID-19. Sequencing was performed with immunoSEQ multiplex PCR; in TCRdb, only in-frame clones are kept and a portion is missing. This table holds approximately 200,000 clones, approximately 75% found once. The sample consisted of PBMCs or T cells enriched from blood (not recorded which). These receptors came from a man between 40 and 49 years old who had recovered from COVID-19. Both conserved end residues are part of each CDR3. A D gene is named only where the DNA matches it firmly. Expanded clones are given a class, and other clones once, few, many or no size at all.

clone size	D gene	V gene	J gene	CDR3 DNA	CDR3 protein
few	TRBD2	TRBV5-1	TRBJ2-7	TGCGCCAGCAGCTTTAGAGGCGGCGGGAGCGGAATTTCGTACGAGCAGTACTTC	CASSFRGGGSGISYEQYF
few	-	TRBV11-2	TRBJ1-1	TGTGCCAGCAGCTTAGAACCCGGGGGGGGCACTGAAGCTTTCTTT	CASSLEPGGGTEAFF
-	TRBD2	TRBV3-1/TRBV3-2	TRBJ2-1	TGTGCCAGCAGCCAAGGTCGTCGGCGGGGGGGAAACAATGAGCAGTTCTTC	CASSQGRRRGGNNEQFF
-	-	TRBV2	TRBJ1-1	TGTGCCAGCAGTGCGCGTCAGGGCAACACTGAAGCTTTCTTT	CASSARQGNTEAFF
-	-	TRBV7-2	TRBJ1-1	TGTGCCAGCAGCCCCGACGGGGGGCGAACTGAAGCTTTCTTT	CASSPDGGRTEAFF
few	TRBD1	TRBV19	TRBJ1-2	TGTGCCGGTCGGCAACAGGGGTTCAACTATGGCTACACCTTC	CAGRQQGFNYGYTF
-	-	TRBV5-1	TRBJ1-2	TGCGCCAGCAGCTTGACCGGAGACTATGGCTACACCTTC	CASSLTGDYGYTF
few	TRBD1	TRBV9	TRBJ1-4	TGTGCCAGCAGCCCCCAGACAGGGTTAAATGAAAAACTGTTTTTT	CASSPQTGLNEKLFF
once	-	TRBV7-3	TRBJ1-2	TGTGCCAGCAGCTTAGGTCCGTTGGCAACTAACTATGGCTACACCTTC	CASSLGPLATNYGYTF
once	-	TRBV18	TRBJ2-3	TGTGCCAGCTCGAGGGGAACAGGGCTCCGCACAGATACGCAGTATTTT	CASSRGTGLRTDTQYF
-	-	TRBV27	TRBJ2-7	TGTGCCAGCAACGACGGCCCGGGCTACGAGCAGTACTTC	CASNDGPGYEQYF
-	TRBD1	TRBV7-9	TRBJ1-1	TGTGCCAGCAGCATACAGGGGACTGAAGCTTTCTTT	CASSIQGTEAFF
-	-	TRBV2	TRBJ2-5	TGTGCCAGCAGTGCTGGTCTGAGGGAGACCCAGTACTTC	CASSAGLRETQYF
-	TRBD1	TRBV2	TRBJ2-7	TGTGCCAGCAGTGAATTCAGGACAGGGGGTGGCGAGCAGTACTTC	CASSEFRTGGGEQYF
-	-	TRBV11-2	TRBJ2-2	TGTGCCAGCAGCTTAGATGGCGGGCCCGGGGAGCTGTTTTTT	CASSLDGGPGELFF
-	TRBD1	TRBV2	TRBJ1-1	TGTGCCAGATCGACGGGACAGCGAAACACTGAAGCTTTCTTT	CARSTGQRNTEAFF
-	-	TRBV27	TRBJ1-1	TGTGCCAGCAGTTTATCGATGACAGGTTGGAACACTGAAGCTTTCTTT	CASSLSMTGWNTEAFF
-	-	TRBV6-5	TRBJ1-2	TGTGCCAGCAGACAGACAGGAACGCTAGGCTACACCTTC	CASRQTGTLGYTF
-	-	TRBV9	TRBJ2-5	TGTGCCAGCAGCAACCAGGCGAAGTCGGAGACCCAGTACTTC	CASSNQAKSETQYF
once	TRBD1	TRBV5-1	TRBJ2-2	TGCGCCAGCAGCTTTGGACAGGGTAGCACCGGGGAGCTGTTTTTT	CASSFGQGSTGELFF
-	-	TRBV6-5	TRBJ1-2	TGTGCCAGCACCATAGACTTCTATGGCTACACCTTC	CASTIDFYGYTF
-	TRBD1	TRBV18	TRBJ2-5	TGTGCCAGCTCCCTACTCAGCTCCTCCGGGACAGGGACGGAGACCCAGTACTTC	CASSLLSSSGTGTETQYF
-	-	TRBV9	TRBJ2-5	TGTGCCAGCAGCGTATCCTTGAGCCGGGGGGAGACCCAGTACTTC	CASSVSLSRGETQYF
-	-	TRBV14	TRBJ2-1	TGTGCCAGCAGCCAATTAACTAGTGCGGGGTTTGAGCAGTTCTTC	CASSQLTSAGFEQFF
-	TRBD2	TRBV19	TRBJ2-7	TGTGCCAGTAGGAAGACCCCTAGCGGGGGGCCCTACGAGCAGTACTTC	CASRKTPSGGPYEQYF
-	TRBD2	TRBV4-1	TRBJ2-2	TGCGCCAGCAGCCAAGTCCCGCGGGGGGCCAGACCCGGGGAGCTGTTTTTT	CASSQVPRGARPGELFF
once	-	TRBV18	TRBJ2-5	TGTGCCAGCTCCCAGTCCACGGGGACCCAGTACTTC	CASSQSTGTQYF
-	-	TRBV15	TRBJ1-5	TGTGCCACCAGCATCCAGGTCAATCAGCCCCAGCATTTT	CATSIQVNQPQHF
once	TRBD2	TRBV7-3	TRBJ2-1	TGTGCCAGCAGCCAGAGACTAGCCTTGTACAATGAGCAGTTCTTC	CASSQRLALYNEQFF
-	TRBD1	TRBV5-1	TRBJ1-6	TGCGCCAGCAGCTTGGGGGACAGGGCCATCTATAATTCACCCCTCCACTTT	CASSLGDRAIYNSPLHF